A selection of T cell receptor beta chains follows, all from one sample in a study of OX40 agonist ivuxolimab in advanced cancers. Measured with immunoSEQ multiplex PCR; TCRdb has only the in-frame clones, and not every one. The sample yields approximately 58,000 clones, approximately 85% seen once. The sequenced sample was CD4+ or CD8+ T cells sorted from blood, obtained in a trial of the OX40 agonist ivuxolimab. The receptor source for this set is an adult with an advanced solid tumor such as melanoma, head and neck, liver or kidney cancer. Both conserved end residues are part of each CDR3. The D gene is left open where the match is weak. Clone size is shown for a subset of rows, as once, few, many or a class of expanded clone.

size	V	J	D	DNA	CDR3
-	TRBV10-3	TRBJ2-5	TRBD2	TGTGCCATCAGTGAAGCGGGAGGTTGGGAGACCCAGTACTTC	CAISEAGGWETQYF
-	TRBV18	TRBJ1-1	TRBD1	TGTGCCAGCTCAACCAGGGGGGAAGCTTTCTTT	CASSTRGEAFF
once	TRBV6-1	TRBJ2-1	-	TGTGCCAGCCCGGACTACAATGAGCAGTTCTTC	CASPDYNEQFF
-	TRBV13	TRBJ2-7	TRBD2	TGTGCCAGCACCCCGCCTGGCGGGAGGTTCTACGAGCAGTACTTC	CASTPPGGRFYEQYF
-	TRBV10-3	TRBJ2-4	-	TGTGCCATCAGTGAGTCAGCTGCGGGGTTGAGGGCCAAAAACATTCAGTACTTC	CAISESAAGLRAKNIQYF
-	TRBV12-5	TRBJ2-3	-	TGTGCTAGTGGTGCCGGACTAACCCCAGATACGCAGTATTTT	CASGAGLTPDTQYF
few	TRBV28	TRBJ2-7	TRBD2	TGTGCCAGCAAGGTGGCTAGCGGAACCTACGAGCAGTACTTC	CASKVASGTYEQYF
-	TRBV19	TRBJ2-3	TRBD1	TGTGCCAGCCGGGACAGGGTGACAGATACGCAGTATTTT	CASRDRVTDTQYF
-	TRBV30	TRBJ2-3	TRBD2	TGTGCCTGGAGTCAGTCAGGGCGGGGGGGCACAGATACGCAGTATTTT	CAWSQSGRGGTDTQYF
-	TRBV4-2	TRBJ2-1	TRBD2	TGTGCCAGCAGCCAAGCCCTAGGAGCGGGACTCTACAATGAGCAGTTCTTC	CASSQALGAGLYNEQFF
-	TRBV9	TRBJ1-4	TRBD1	TGTGCCAGCAGCGGAGGGGGCTGGGATGAAAAACTGTTTTTT	CASSGGGWDEKLFF
-	TRBV2	TRBJ2-5	-	TGTGCCAGCAAGTACGGATCTAAAGAGACCCAGTACTTC	CASKYGSKETQYF
-	TRBV27	TRBJ2-1	-	TGTGCCAGCAGTTATCCCTCCAGCGGCAGCTCCTACAATGAGCAGTTCTTC	CASSYPSSGSSYNEQFF